The clone carrying this T cell receptor beta chain was picked up many times. TCRdb re-analysed the 5' RACE reads in MiXCR, keeping a single row per CDR3 protein. The sample holds about 92,000 distinct CDR3 sequences, 12% seen once. The data are from a study of spatial heterogeneity in lung cancer. V was clipped by 10 bases and J by 4 bases, with 17 bases between them. In germline, CDR1 is MNHEY, CDR2 SVGEGT. This CDR3 has 14 amino acids. Time point defined: sample taken at primary tumor resection. No cells were sorted before sequencing. The whole RNA sequenced was extracted from tumor, nontumor lung or frozen PBMC.

This receptor was obtained from a male donor with early-stage non-small cell lung cancer. The input for sequencing was PBMCs, taken at surgery. The gene calls are TRBV6-2 or TRBV6-3 and TRBJ2-1; D possibly uses TRBD1 or TRBD2 (6 bases each). Here the CDR3 reads CATREGGRYNEQFF. CDR3 bases: TGTGCCACCCGGGAAGGGGGGCGATACAATGAGCAGTTCTTC.